The clone carrying this T cell receptor (beta chain) was detected a few times. Its antigen is not identified. Two oligonucleotides, mixed equimolar, formed the beta constant-region primer covering TRBC1 and TRBC2. Four rounds of PCR amplified the ligated cDNA using nested alpha and beta constant-region primers plus SP2. TCRdb used MiXCR to reprocess the UMI-ligation and nested PCR reads, holding one entry per CDR3 protein. The table records 150,000 or so distinct CDR3 sequences, about 20% of them present only once. CD4 T cells were positively selected, then CD8 T cells from the CD4-negative fraction. This sample stems from a study of naive and memory T cell subsets. The study, taken as a whole, reports: A few larger clonotypes appeared in naive repertoires, especially CD8, possibly memory cells re-expressing CD45RA. Diversity fell and Gini index rose from naive through CM, EM, EMRA.

CDR3 size: 12 residues. With 6 bases removed from V and 2 bases from J, the gap between germline ends came to 8 bases. Per germline, CDR1 ENHRY and CDR2 SYGVKD. The specimen sequenced was naive CD4+ T cells from blood. The clonotype was recovered from a human donor in good health. The chain recombines TRBV10-3 with TRBJ2-7, with D possibly being TRBD2 (5 bases). This CDR3 reads CAISDGTYEQYF. In nucleotides, the CDR3 is TGTGCCATCAGCGACGGGACCTACGAGCAGTACTTC.